The present T cell receptor (beta chain) was sequenced within a study of immune cell composition in non-small cell lung cancer (TCRdb year 2017). For the wider study: Histologic subtype, mostly lung adenocarcinoma or squamous cell carcinoma, was determined with H&E together with p63, CK5, Napsin A and TTF-1 immunohistochemistry. A few tumour specimens with TCR-beta data were rare histological subtypes and were excluded from the subtype comparisons. TCR-beta sequencing (Adaptive Biotechnologies) was performed on 34 paired NSCLC tumour and non-adjacent lung specimens plus 26 tumour-only specimens. For supplementary cohort #1, made up of roughly ten lung adenocarcinoma cases, paired tumour/lung TCR-beta sequencing was done and TIL populations were generated so that tumour reactivity could be assessed.

Concerning this clone itself: The target of this receptor is not known. There are no base qualities to consult, and no much larger clone falls within one base.

Results the study describes overall, beyond this receptor: Across around 10 adenocarcinoma cases, TIL tumour reactivity correlated strongly with maximal tumour-associated clone frequency but not with overall clonality. Nearly half of NSCLC cases had tumour-associated clones >0.5%, found in 33% of adenocarcinomas compared with 75% to 85% of squamous carcinomas. Smoking pack-years did not significantly correlate with tumour TCR-beta clonality. The reactivity cohort was only 9 to 11 cases, and tumour-reactive clones were not shown to share sequences with the dominant in vivo tumour-associated clones.

Non-adjacent lung tissue from the same patient, taken as far from the tumour as possible and at least 3 cm away, was used for the normal lung samples. Genomic DNA was isolated with the QIAamp DNA kit from frozen aliquots of single-cell suspensions that had not been sorted. Tissues were received within 2 hours of resection and were immediately processed into single-cell suspensions. Tissue was mechanically dissociated and enzymatically digested with DNase I, collagenase I and hyaluronidase for approximately 31 minutes at 37 °C, then filtered and RBC-lysed. A two-step multiplex PCR amplified TCR-beta CDR3 regions from genomic DNA, and the second step of the PCR added Illumina-compatible adaptors. TCR-beta immunosequencing was carried out on an Illumina platform through the commercial immunoSEQ service. Per the source publication's procedure: Two measures summarised the repertoires: productive clonality, and Top 10 Clones, meaning the percentage of T-cell templates coming from the ten most frequent sequences. Values of productive clonality ranged from 0 to 1, with a monoclonal population indicated by a value of 1. Tumour-associated clones, identified using log10 scatter plots, were defined as sequences that made up at least 0.1% of tumour T-cell templates and were not found in the matched non-adjacent lung. Student's t-tests were used for two-group comparisons, ANOVA for comparisons across stages, and linear regression for relationships, with analyses done in GraphPad Prism7 and R. The clones in this table, taken by TCRdb from immuneACCESS, are in-frame only. Not every clone is retained; where verified, under half of the shortfall comes from an unresolved V gene, and the cause of the rest is unknown. V and J calls and clone size are given by that table; D and trimming were obtained from the DNA. The sample table lists about 770 clones, about three quarters of them with a count of one. The ten most abundant clones make up around a sixth of the sample.

From the cysteine up to the phenylalanine, the CDR3 has a length of 18 residues. This entry keeps only the CDR3 DNA: 54 bases, framed from base 1. CDR1 and CDR2 are drawn from the germline V gene (reference sequence): SEHNR, FQNEAQ. V ends up 2 bases short and J 7 bases short, with an unmatched junction base count of 14. The chain joins TRBV7-9 to TRBJ1-4; TRBD1 lines up with 9 middle nucleotides. The sequencing sample was made of non-adjacent lung tissue. The receptor's source is a human donor with non-small cell lung cancer. The bases are TGTGCCAGCAGCTTAAATGGGCGAACAGGGGGCGGACGTGAAAAACTGTTTTTT. Its translation is CASSLNGRTGGGREKLFF.